These 24 T cell receptor beta chains were all obtained from the same sample, sequenced in a study of neurological immune-mediated disorders. TCRdb independently ran MiXCR on the 5' RACE reads; one entry per CDR3 protein. The sample lists roughly 67,000 distinct CDR3 sequences, approximately 4.2% occurring once. Sequenced material: PBMCs. The receptors here all came from a middle-aged man with multiple sclerosis.

This clonotype was detected ten times or more. The gene calls are TRBV15 and TRBJ1-2; D remains unclear. V gave up 0 bases and J gave up 4 bases, with 12 bases separating them. Germline CDR1 and CDR2: LNHNV and YYDKDF (reference sequence). CDR3 length: 15 residues. The CDR3, as DNA: TGTGCCACCAGCAGAGATGGCGAACTGATCTATGGCTACACCTTC. Its translation is CATSRDGELIYGYTF.

Many counts were recorded for this clonotype. The chain combines TRBV5-1 with TRBJ2-7, with 11 bases aligning to TRBD2. V shed 4 bases and J 7 bases; nucleotides not matched to a gene: 10. Germline V gives CDR1 SGHRS, CDR2 YFSETQ. The CDR3 length is 15 residues. CDR3 sequence: CASSGSGGAIAEQYF. The DNA for the CDR3 is TGCGCCAGCAGCGGTAGCGGGGGGGCAATCGCAGAGCAGTACTTC.

This clonotype was recorded a few times. The chain joins TRBV19 to TRBJ2-6, with a tentative D call TRBD1 (6 bases). The CDR3 length is 16 residues. Germline V gene sequence: CDR1 LNHDA, CDR2 SQIVND (reference sequence). The V gene lost 3 bases and the J gene lost 2 bases, with 11 bases spanning the gap. CDR3 residues: CASSIGTGTGANVLTF. The CDR3 bases are TGTGCCAGTAGTATTGGCACAGGGACTGGGGCCAACGTCCTGACTTTC.

This clonotype was counted many times. J is TRBJ2-5 and V is TRBV7-9; TRBD2 is a possible D gene (6 bases). Germline V gene lookup returns CDR1 SEHNR and CDR2 FQNEAQ (reference sequence). Trimming removed 5 bases from V and 2 bases from J, with 9 bases in between. The CDR3 contains 13 residues. CDR3 amino acids: CASSPGLQETQYF. The CDR3 bases are TGTGCCAGCAGCCCGGGACTTCAAGAGACCCAGTACTTC.

There are many counts of this clonotype. The chain links TRBV10-2 to TRBJ2-3; 15 bases are a match to TRBD2. The CDR3 covers 15 residues. Looked up from germline, CDR1 is WSHSY and CDR2 is SAAADI. V dropped 6 bases and J dropped 5; count of bases not matched to a gene: 3. The CDR3 sequence: CASSRTSGGVDTQYF. CDR3 DNA: TGCGCCAGCAGCCGGACTAGCGGGGGGGTAGATACGCAGTATTTT.

Comment on this clonotype: Its ends do not fully match the called genes, so a read error is possible. The V call is TRBV24-1, the J call TRBJ2-2, with a possible D match to TRBD2 (6 bases). In germline, CDR1 is KGHDR, CDR2 SFDVKD. The CDR3 is 12 amino acids. In DNA form, the CDR3 reads TGTGCCACCAGTGATTACGGCGGGGAGCCGTTTTTT. Translation gives CATSDYGGEPFF.

This clonotype was counted many times. The DNA for the CDR3 is TGCGCCAGCAGCTTGGCTCGGGGAACCGGGGAGCTGTTTTTT. Translating it yields CASSLARGTGELFF. The rearrangement uses TRBV5-1 and TRBJ2-2; D is perhaps TRBD2 (5 bases). Trimming removed 0 bases at V and 5 bases at J, with 8 bases between. The CDR3 loop spans 14 amino acids. CDR1 is SGHRS, CDR2 YFSETQ, per germline.

This clonotype was seen repeatedly, ten times or more. V usage is TRBV20-1 and J usage is TRBJ1-3; no firm D call. The germline V gene has CDR1 DFQATT and CDR2 SNEGSKA (reference sequence). The V gene lost 5 bases and the J gene lost 9 bases, with 11 bases spanning the gap. The CDR3 is made up of 11 amino acids. CDR3 nucleotides: TGCAGTGCTGAGACCGGAGGCACCATATATTTT. Translated, it gives CSAETGGTIYF.

At least ten counts were recorded for this clonotype. J is TRBJ2-1 and V is TRBV5-4; 7 bases map to TRBD1. The CDR3 sequence is 15 residues long. From germline, CDR1 is SGHNT and CDR2 YYREEE (reference sequence). Losses at the gene ends were 4 bases for V and 0 bases for J; bases not matched to a gene: 4. The chain's CDR3 is CASSGGQSSYNEQFF. The CDR3 DNA follows: TGTGCCAGCAGCGGGGGACAGAGCTCCTACAATGAGCAGTTCTTC.

There are many counts of this clonotype. The chain recombines TRBV12-3 or TRBV12-4 with TRBJ2-5; TRBD2 matches at 10 bases. There are 17 residues in the CDR3. V trimming: 1 base; J trimming: 4 bases; junction bases outside the gene matches: 9. The DNA for the CDR3 is TGTGCCAGCAGTTTAGGTAGCGGGGGGAGCAGCCGAGAGACCCAGTACTTC. Its translation: CASSLGSGGSSRETQYF.

This clonotype was counted at least ten times. The rearrangement uses TRBV5-1 and TRBJ1-2, with D possibly being TRBD1 (5 bases). This CDR3 comprises 15 residues. Germline CDR1 reads SGHRS; CDR2 reads YFSETQ. V gave up 4 bases and J gave up 4 bases, with 17 bases separating them. CDR3 loop: CASSPGTTTSYGYTF. The DNA for the CDR3 is TGCGCCAGCAGCCCCGGGACCACTACCTCCTATGGCTACACCTTC.

This clonotype was seen more than once but under ten times. The V gene is TRBV10-3, the J gene TRBJ2-5; TRBD2 agrees at 7 bases. The CDR3 extends over 14 amino acids. J was trimmed by 4 bases and V by 4 bases; bases with no gene match: 6. The germline CDR1 and CDR2 sequences are ENHRY and SYGVKD. This CDR3 is CAISAAGDLETQYF. DNA of the CDR3: TGTGCCATCAGTGCGGCGGGGGACCTAGAGACCCAGTACTTC.

At least ten counts were recorded for this clonotype. CDR3 loop: CSARDGTSGGNEQFF. The CDR3 bases are TGCAGTGCTAGAGATGGTACTAGCGGGGGCAATGAGCAGTTCTTC. The genes are TRBV20-1 and TRBJ2-1; 11 bases are shared with TRBD2. This CDR3 region has 15 residues. Trimming at V came to 0 bases and at J to 6 bases, leaving 4 bases not matched to a gene. Per the germline V gene, CDR1 is DFQATT and CDR2 is SNEGSKA (reference sequence).

Ten or more counts support this clonotype. The V and J genes are TRBV20-1 and TRBJ2-5, with TRBD2 identical over 8 bases. The CDR3 length is 14 residues. Germline V gene data show CDR1 as DFQATT and CDR2 as SNEGSKA (reference sequence). Germline trimming cut 3 bases from V and 5 bases from J; bases unmatched to any gene: 8. The CDR3 region is CSARSGTRGETQYF. Written as DNA, the CDR3 is TGCAGTGCTAGGTCCGGGACTAGGGGTGAGACCCAGTACTTC.

This clonotype was counted at least ten times. The chain recombines TRBV20-1 with TRBJ2-3; 9 bases fit TRBD2. Germline-derived CDR1 and CDR2 are DFQATT and SNEGSKA (reference sequence). The V gene end was trimmed by 3 bases and the J gene end by 5 bases; junction bases not matched to a gene: 9. The CDR3 loop spans 15 amino acids. CDR3 protein: CSARLAGPRLDTQYF. The CDR3 bases are TGCAGTGCTAGGCTAGCGGGGCCACGGCTAGATACGCAGTATTTT.

This clonotype was recorded at least ten times. The J gene is TRBJ2-1, the V gene TRBV3-1; 11 bases line up with TRBD2. CDR3 size: 16 residues. J gave up 5 bases and V 2 bases, and 5 bases lay outside the gene matches. Germline V lookup: CDR1 LGHDT, CDR2 YNNKEL (reference sequence). The CDR3 sequence: CASSQRTSGGNNEQFF. CDR3 DNA: TGTGCCAGCAGCCAACGAACTAGCGGGGGAAACAATGAGCAGTTCTTC.

This clonotype was counted only a few times. One junction end does not reproduce the germline sequence, and a read error may be involved. This chain joins TRBV5-1 and TRBJ2-1; D not resolved. Germline V gene data show CDR1 as SGHRS and CDR2 as YFSETQ. The CDR3 length is 15 residues. Here the CDR3 reads CASSKGRMAYNEQFF. The DNA for the CDR3 is TGCGCTAGCAGCAAGGGCAGGATGGCTTACAATGAGCAGTTCTTC.

There are many counts of this clonotype. The chain uses TRBV7-9 and TRBJ1-3, with D perhaps matching TRBD1 (5 bases). The V and J ends lost 5 bases and 0 bases respectively, with 17 bases between them. The germline V gene encodes CDR1 SEHNR and CDR2 FQNEAQ (reference sequence). The CDR3 loop spans 17 amino acids. The chain's CDR3 is CASSPNPGVRSGNTIYF. The CDR3 nucleotides read TGTGCCAGCAGCCCCAACCCGGGGGTTCGCTCTGGAAACACCATATATTTT.

On this clonotype itself: An end of the junction differs from the germline gene, which may be a read error. The genes are TRBV5-5 and TRBJ1-6; tentative D call: TRBD1 (5 bases). From germline, CDR1 is SGHKS and CDR2 YYEKEE (reference sequence). There are 14 residues in the CDR3. The CDR3 DNA reads TGTGCCAGCAGCTTACCGACAGTGAATTCACCCCTCAACTTT. Translation gives CASSLPTVNSPLNF.

This clonotype occurred many times. The V and J genes are TRBV5-5 and TRBJ1-1; TRBD1 might be the D (5 bases). The germline CDR1 and CDR2 sequences are SGHKS and YYEKEE (reference sequence). The CDR3 consists of 15 residues. V gave up 4 bases and J gave up 6 bases, with 19 bases separating them. The CDR3 is CASSPQQALPPEAFF. As DNA, the CDR3 is TGTGCCAGCAGCCCACAACAGGCCCTCCCCCCTGAAGCTTTCTTT.

This clonotype came up many times. This chain links TRBV27 with TRBJ1-1, with D tentatively TRBD1 (5 bases). Trimming took 6 bases from V and 0 from J, leaving 11 bases between them. Germline V gene data show CDR1 as MNHEY and CDR2 as SMNVEV (reference sequence). This CDR3 is 14 amino acids long. The CDR3 is CASSLPGLNTEAFF. The CDR3 region has the DNA TGTGCCAGCAGCCTCCCGGGGCTGAACACTGAAGCTTTCTTT.

This clonotype was recorded a few times. The junction departs from germline at one end; a sequencing error may be responsible. The chain combines TRBV6-5 with TRBJ1-5; D uncertain. The length of the CDR3 is 14 residues. Per germline, CDR1 MNHEY and CDR2 SVGAGI. DNA for the CDR3: TGTGCCAGCAGTTACTCGAGAACCAATCAGCCCCAGAATTTT. Translated: CASSYSRTNQPQNF.

There are many counts of this clonotype. The V and J genes are TRBV20-1 and TRBJ2-7; 7 positions match TRBD2. CDR3 size: 13 residues. Trimming cost V 3 bases and J 2 bases; bases outside gene matches: 4. The V gene's germline CDR1 is DFQATT and CDR2 SNEGSKA (reference sequence). CDR3 DNA sequence: TGCAGTGCTAGGCCGGGGGGAACCTACGAGCAGTACTTC. Translation: CSARPGGTYEQYF.

A few counts support this clonotype. A much larger clone is a single base away; this may be a read error. The chain is built from TRBV3-1 and TRBJ2-7; D may match TRBD1 or TRBD2 (5 bases each). CDR1 is LGHDT and CDR2 is YNNKEL in the germline V gene (reference sequence). This CDR3 comprises 15 residues. The CDR3 is CASIQAQGASYEQYF. CDR3 DNA sequence: TGTGCCAGCATCCAAGCTCAGGGAGCCTCCTACGAGCAGTACTTC.